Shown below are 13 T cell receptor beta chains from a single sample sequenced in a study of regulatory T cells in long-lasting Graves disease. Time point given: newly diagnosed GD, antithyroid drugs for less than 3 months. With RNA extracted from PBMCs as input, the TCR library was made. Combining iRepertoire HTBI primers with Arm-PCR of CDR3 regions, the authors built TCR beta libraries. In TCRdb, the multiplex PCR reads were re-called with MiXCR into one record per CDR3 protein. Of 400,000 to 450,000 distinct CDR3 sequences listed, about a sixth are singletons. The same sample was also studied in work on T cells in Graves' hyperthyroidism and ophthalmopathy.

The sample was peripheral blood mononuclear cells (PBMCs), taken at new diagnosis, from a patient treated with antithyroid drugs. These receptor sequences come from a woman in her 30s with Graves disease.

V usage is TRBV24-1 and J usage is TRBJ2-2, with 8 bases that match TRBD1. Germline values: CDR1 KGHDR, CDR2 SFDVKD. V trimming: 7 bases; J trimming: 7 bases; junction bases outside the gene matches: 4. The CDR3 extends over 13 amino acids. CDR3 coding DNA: TGTGCCACCAGGGACAGGGCTGACGGGGAGCTGTTTTTT. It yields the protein CATRDRADGELFF.

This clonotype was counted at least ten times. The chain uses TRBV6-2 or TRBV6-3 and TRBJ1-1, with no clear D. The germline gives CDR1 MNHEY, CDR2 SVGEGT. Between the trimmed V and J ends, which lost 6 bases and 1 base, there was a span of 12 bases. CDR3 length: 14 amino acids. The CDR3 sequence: CASSRYAGNTEAFF. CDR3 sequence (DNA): TGTGCCAGCAGCCGGTATGCAGGGAACACTGAAGCTTTCTTT.

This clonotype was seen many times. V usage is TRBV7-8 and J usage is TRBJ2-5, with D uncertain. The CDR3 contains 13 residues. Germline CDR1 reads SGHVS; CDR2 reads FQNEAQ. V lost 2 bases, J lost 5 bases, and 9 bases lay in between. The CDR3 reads CASSLFVGETQYF. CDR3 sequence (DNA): TGTGCCAGCAGCTTATTCGTAGGGGAGACCCAGTACTTC.

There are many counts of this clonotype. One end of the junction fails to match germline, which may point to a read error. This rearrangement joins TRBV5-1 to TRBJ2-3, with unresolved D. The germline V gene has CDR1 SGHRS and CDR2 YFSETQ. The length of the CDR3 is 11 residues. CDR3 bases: TGTGCCAGCAGCTTGGAAGATACGCAGTATTTT. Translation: CASSLEDTQYF.

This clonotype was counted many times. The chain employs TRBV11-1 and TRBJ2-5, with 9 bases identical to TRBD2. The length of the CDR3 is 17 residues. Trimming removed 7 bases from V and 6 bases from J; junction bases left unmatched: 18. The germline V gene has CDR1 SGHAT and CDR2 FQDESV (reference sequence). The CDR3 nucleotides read TGTGCCAGCAATTCAGTAGGCCGGGAGCTAGCGGGGAAGACCCAGTACTTC. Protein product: CASNSVGRELAGKTQYF. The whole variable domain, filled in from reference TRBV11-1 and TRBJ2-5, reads EAEVAQSPRYKITEKSQAVAFWCDPISGHATLYWYRQILGQGPELLVQFQDESVVDDSQLPKDRFSAERLKGVDSTLKIQPAELGDSAMYLCASNSVGRELAGKTQYFGPGTRLLVL.

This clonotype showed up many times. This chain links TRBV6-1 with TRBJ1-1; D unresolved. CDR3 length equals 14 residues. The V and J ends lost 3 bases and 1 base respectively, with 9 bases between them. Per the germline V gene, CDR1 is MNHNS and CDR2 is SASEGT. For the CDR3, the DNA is TGTGCCAGCAGTGATCCCTTCTCGAACACTGAAGCTTTCTTT. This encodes CASSDPFSNTEAFF.

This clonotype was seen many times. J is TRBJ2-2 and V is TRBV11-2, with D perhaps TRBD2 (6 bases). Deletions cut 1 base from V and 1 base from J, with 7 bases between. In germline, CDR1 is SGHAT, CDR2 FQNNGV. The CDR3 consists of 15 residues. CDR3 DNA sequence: TGTGCCAGCAGCTTAGCGCGGGGGAACACCGGGGAGCTGTTTTTT. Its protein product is CASSLARGNTGELFF.

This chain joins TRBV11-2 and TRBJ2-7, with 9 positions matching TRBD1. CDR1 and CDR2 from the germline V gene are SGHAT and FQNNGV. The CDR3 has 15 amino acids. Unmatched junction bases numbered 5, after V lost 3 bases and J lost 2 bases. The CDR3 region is CASSFDGTGTYEQYF. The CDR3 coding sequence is TGTGCCAGCAGCTTTGATGGGACAGGGACCTACGAGCAGTACTTC.

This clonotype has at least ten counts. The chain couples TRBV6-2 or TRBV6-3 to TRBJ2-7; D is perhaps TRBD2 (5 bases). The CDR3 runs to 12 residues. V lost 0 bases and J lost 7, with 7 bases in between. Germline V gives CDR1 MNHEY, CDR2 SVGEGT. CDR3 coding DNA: TGTGCCAGCAGTTACTCCGCGGGTGAGCAGTACTTC. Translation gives CASSYSAGEQYF.

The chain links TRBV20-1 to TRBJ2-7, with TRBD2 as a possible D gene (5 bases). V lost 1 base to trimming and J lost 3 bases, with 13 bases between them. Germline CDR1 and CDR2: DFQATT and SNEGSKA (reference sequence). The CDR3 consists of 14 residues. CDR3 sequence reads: CSARVVGEGYEQYF. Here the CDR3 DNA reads TGCAGTGCTAGAGTTGTGGGAGAGGGCTACGAGCAGTACTTC.

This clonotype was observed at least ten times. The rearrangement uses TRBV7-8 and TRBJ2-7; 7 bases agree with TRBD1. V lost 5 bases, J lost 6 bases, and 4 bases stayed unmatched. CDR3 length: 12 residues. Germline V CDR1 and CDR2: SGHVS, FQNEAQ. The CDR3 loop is CASSHDRAEQYF. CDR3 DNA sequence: TGTGCCAGCAGCCACGACAGGGCCGAGCAGTACTTC.

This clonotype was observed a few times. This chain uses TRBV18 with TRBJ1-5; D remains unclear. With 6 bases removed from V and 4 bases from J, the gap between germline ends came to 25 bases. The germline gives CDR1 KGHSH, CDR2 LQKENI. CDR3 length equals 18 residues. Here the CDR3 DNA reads TGTGCCAGCTCCGCCTGGGCAGGACCGTACGAAAGTAATCAGCCCCAGCATTTT. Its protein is CASSAWAGPYESNQPQHF.

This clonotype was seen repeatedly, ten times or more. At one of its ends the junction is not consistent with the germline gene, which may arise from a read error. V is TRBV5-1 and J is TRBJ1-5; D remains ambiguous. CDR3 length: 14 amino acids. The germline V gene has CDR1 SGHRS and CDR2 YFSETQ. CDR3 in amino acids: CATTPTRDNRPQHF. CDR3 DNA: TGCGCCACCACCCCTACAAGAGACAATCGGCCCCAGCATTTT. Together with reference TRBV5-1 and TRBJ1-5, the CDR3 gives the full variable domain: KAGVTQTPRYLIKTRGQQVTLSCSPISGHRSVSWYQQTPGQGLQFLFEYFSETQRNKGNFPGRFSGRQFSNSRSEMNVSTLELGDSALYLCATTPTRDNRPQHFGDGTRLSIL.